A single sample gave rise to the 31 T cell receptor beta chains below, sequenced in a study of monozygotic twins with inflammatory bowel disease. TCRdb re-called the 5' RACE reads; every CDR3 protein appears as one record, without DNA. The specimen's table records approximately 420,000 distinct CDR3 sequences. Sequences were obtained from blood. These TCRs come from a human donor with ulcerative colitis or Crohn's disease, or a healthy co-twin of an affected twin (not recorded which).

The chain combines TRBV20-1 with TRBJ1-2. The CDR3 length is 14 residues. Germline CDR1 is DFQATT and CDR2 is SNEGSKA (reference sequence). The chain's CDR3 is CSAKFRELNYGYTF.

The CDR3 reads CASSPGSAYEQFF. The gene calls are TRBV5-1 and TRBJ2-1. Germline CDR1 reads SGHRS; CDR2 reads YFSETQ. This CDR3 is built from 13 residues.

The genes are TRBV28 and TRBJ2-3; TCRdb lists TRBD1, though no DNA is available to test this call. CDR3 size: 15 residues. Germline loops: CDR1 MDHEN, CDR2 SYDVKM. The CDR3 loop is CASPPPGPSTDTQYF. The full variable domain, rest sourced from reference TRBV28 and TRBJ2-3, is DVKVTQSSRYLVKRTGEKVFLECVQDMDHENMFWYRQDPGLGLRLIYFSYDVKMKEKGDIPEGYSVSREKKERFSLILESASTNQTSMYLCASPPPGPSTDTQYFGPGTRLTVL.

This chain joins TRBV7-8 and TRBJ1-1. Germline V gives CDR1 SGHVS, CDR2 FQNEAQ. The CDR3 covers 14 residues. CDR3 protein: CASSLANQNTEAFF.

The J gene is TRBJ1-1, the V gene TRBV20-1. Germline-derived CDR1 and CDR2 are DFQATT and SNEGSKA (reference sequence). This CDR3 spans 17 amino acids. The CDR3 reads CSASRPSGGVLYTEAFF.

The gene calls are TRBV20-1 and TRBJ1-5; there is no DNA to check the TCRdb D call of TRBD1. The CDR3 is made up of 15 amino acids. In germline, CDR1 is DFQATT, CDR2 SNEGSKA (reference sequence). The CDR3 reads CSARETGNSNQPQHF.

This rearrangement joins TRBV5-6 to TRBJ1-2. Germline-derived CDR1 and CDR2 are SGHDT and YYEEEE. The CDR3 length is 15 residues. The CDR3 spells CASSLGIGASRGYTF.

The chain employs TRBV2 and TRBJ2-7; TCRdb lists TRBD2, though no DNA is available to test this call. Per germline, CDR1 SNHLY and CDR2 FYNNEI. The CDR3 loop spans 15 amino acids. The CDR3 region is CASSLGTTFGWEQYF.

The gene calls are TRBV4-3 and TRBJ2-7. This CDR3 region has 14 residues. Germline CDR1 and CDR2: LGHNA and YSLEER. The CDR3 is CASSQDRTAYEQYF.

The chain carries TRBV20-1 and TRBJ2-1. Germline V gives CDR1 DFQATT, CDR2 SNEGSKA (reference sequence). The CDR3 runs to 12 residues. CDR3 region: CSANPRYNEQFF.

The rearrangement links TRBV13 to TRBJ2-1; TCRdb picks TRBD2, but there is no DNA to check that call. The CDR3 has 11 amino acids. Germline CDR1 reads PRHDT; CDR2 reads FYEKMQ (reference sequence). The CDR3: CASGTRSEQFF.

The chain recombines TRBV20-1 with TRBJ2-1; TCRdb selects TRBD2, and the lack of DNA leaves this call unchecked. This CDR3 contains 17 residues. CDR1 and CDR2 from the germline V gene are DFQATT and SNEGSKA (reference sequence). CDR3 region: CSANGLAAKDAYNEQFF.

The rearrangement uses TRBV20-1 and TRBJ2-3. Germline CDR1 DFQATT, CDR2 SNEGSKA (reference sequence). CDR3 length: 11 amino acids. CDR3 sequence: CSEGSTDTQYF.

The chain is built from TRBV5-1 and TRBJ2-5; TCRdb's assignment of TRBD2 cannot be checked, as there is no DNA. This CDR3 has 16 amino acids. The germline V gene encodes CDR1 SGHRS and CDR2 YFSETQ. The CDR3: CASSPVETRASGTQYF.

J is TRBJ1-1 and V is TRBV9. Germline values: CDR1 SGDLS, CDR2 YYNGEE. This CDR3 region has 13 residues. This chain's CDR3 is CASSPRAHTVAFF. Variable domain in full (rest from reference TRBV9 and TRBJ1-1): DSGVTQTPKHLITATGQRVTLRCSPRSGDLSVYWYQQSLDQGLQFLIQYYNGEERAKGNILERFSAQQFPDLHSELNLSSLELGDSALYFCASSPRAHTVAFFGQGTRLTVV.

This chain links TRBV5-5 with TRBJ2-5. The germline gives CDR1 SGHKS, CDR2 YYEKEE (reference sequence). This CDR3 contains 13 residues. CDR3 amino acids: CASSWQLQETQYF.

The V call is TRBV20-1, the J call TRBJ2-3; TCRdb returns TRBD1, unconfirmable since there is no DNA. Germline loops: CDR1 DFQATT, CDR2 SNEGSKA (reference sequence). The CDR3 loop spans 13 amino acids. The chain's CDR3 is CSASGDATDTQYF.

The chain has TRBV6-1 and TRBJ2-5; the TCRdb D gene call, TRBD1, has no DNA to confirm it. From germline, CDR1 is MNHNS and CDR2 SASEGT. The CDR3 consists of 15 residues. CDR3 in amino acids: CASSDGTGGRETQYF.

The J gene is TRBJ2-3, the V gene TRBV9; with no DNA, the TCRdb D assignment of TRBD2 cannot be verified. From germline, CDR1 is SGDLS and CDR2 YYNGEE. There are 16 residues in the CDR3. The CDR3 spells CASSVDGSGTTDTQYF.

The chain links TRBV10-3 to TRBJ2-7; TCRdb lists TRBD1, though no DNA is available to test this call. Looked up from germline, CDR1 is ENHRY and CDR2 is SYGVKD. The CDR3 runs to 15 residues. This CDR3 is CAIRNDLADTYEQYF.

The chain uses TRBV30 and TRBJ1-2; TCRdb outputs TRBD1, but without DNA this stays unchecked. CDR1 GTSNPN and CDR2 SVGIG come from the germline V gene (reference sequence). The CDR3 extends over 11 amino acids. CDR3 in amino acids: CAWVRVTGYTF. Using reference TRBV30 and TRBJ1-2 for the parts outside the CDR3, the full variable domain is SQTIHQWPATLVQPVGSPLSLECTVEGTSNPNLYWYRQAAGRGLQLLFYSVGIGQISSEVPQNLSASRPQDRQFILSSKKLLLSDSGFYLCAWVRVTGYTFGSGTRLTVV.

The V and J genes are TRBV20-1 and TRBJ2-1; the TCRdb D gene call, TRBD2, has no DNA to confirm it. The CDR3 is made up of 14 amino acids. Germline lookup yields CDR1 DFQATT and CDR2 SNEGSKA (reference sequence). CDR3: CSARGLASYNEQFF.

CDR3 sequence reads: CASSPLGQGFNEQFF. V usage is TRBV6-2 or TRBV6-3 and J usage is TRBJ2-1; TCRdb's D gene call, TRBD1, goes unchecked for lack of DNA. Germline V gene data show CDR1 as MNHEY and CDR2 as SVGEGT. This CDR3 is 15 amino acids long.

The chain recombines TRBV7-6 with TRBJ2-3; checking the TCRdb D call of TRBD1 is not possible without DNA. CDR1 and CDR2 (germline): SGHVS, FNYEAQ. CDR3 size: 19 residues. The CDR3 loop is CASRVTPAAPGVPTDTQYF.

The chain is built from TRBV23-1 and TRBJ1-2. TRBV23-1 counts as an open reading frame of uncertain function. The CDR3 extends over 17 amino acids. CDR3 sequence reads: CASSQSSLEGRDYGYTF.

The chain uses TRBV19 and TRBJ2-7; TCRdb calls TRBD2, which cannot be checked without DNA. CDR1 is LNHDA and CDR2 is SQIVND in the germline V gene (reference sequence). There are 15 residues in the CDR3. CDR3 sequence reads: CASSVSGTSGNEQYF. Using reference TRBV19 and TRBJ2-7 for the parts outside the CDR3, the full variable domain is DGGITQSPKYLFRKEGQNVTLSCEQNLNHDAMYWYRQDPGQGLRLIYYSQIVNDFQKGDIAEGYSVSREKKESFPLTVTSAQKNPTAFYLCASSVSGTSGNEQYFGPGTRLTVT.

The rearrangement links TRBV25-1 to TRBJ2-1. The CDR3 covers 12 residues. CDR1 is MGHDK and CDR2 is SYGVNS in the germline V gene. CDR3 in amino acids: CASMTVFNEQFF.

The chain recombines TRBV5-4 with TRBJ1-4. CDR3 length: 13 residues. The germline gives CDR1 SGHNT, CDR2 YYREEE (reference sequence). The CDR3 region is CASSSTPNEKLFF.

V usage is TRBV7-9 and J usage is TRBJ2-1. Germline CDR1 SEHNR, CDR2 FQNEAQ (reference sequence). The CDR3 is 15 amino acids. Here the CDR3 reads CAGSYTMSSYNEQFF.

The rearrangement joins TRBV6-1 to TRBJ1-5; TCRdb selects TRBD1, and the lack of DNA leaves this call unchecked. Germline CDR1 and CDR2: MNHNS and SASEGT. The CDR3 extends over 18 amino acids. The CDR3 sequence is CASSQTAGTVYSNQPQHF.

This chain uses TRBV7-9 with TRBJ2-7; the TCRdb D gene call, TRBD1, has no DNA to confirm it. Germline-derived CDR1 and CDR2 are SEHNR and FQNEAQ (reference sequence). The CDR3 consists of 15 residues. The CDR3 region is CASSKISGQIYEQYF.